Each of the 19 T cell receptor beta chains below was sequenced from the same sample in a study of radiation and T cells in renal cell carcinoma. Repertoires were generated with immunoSEQ multiplex PCR, while TCRdb's copy carries only in-frame clones and drops some. There are under 20,000 clones in the sample; around three fifths occur only once, and 25% to 30% lies in the top ten. Treatment here: 15 Gy SBRT to primary tumor, nephrectomy 4 weeks later. This specimen consisted of tumor tissue, obtained from a patient whose treatment included radiotherapy and nephrectomy. The receptors derive from a woman aged 65 to 85 with renal cell carcinoma.

As for this clone: This same CDR3 is encoded by further DNA sequences in the sample. The chain employs TRBV6-1 and TRBJ1-2; 8 nucleotides line up with TRBD1. This CDR3 region has 14 residues. Germline V gene sequence: CDR1 MNHNS, CDR2 SASEGT. J gave up 8 bases and V 0 bases, and 5 bases lay outside the gene matches. CDR3 DNA: TGTGCCAGCAGTGAAGCGGCAGGGGGCGACGGCTACACCTTC. Its translation: CASSEAAGGDGYTF.

Only a few counts were recorded for this clone. The rearrangement links TRBV19 to TRBJ1-2; 7 bases fit TRBD1. With 4 bases clipped from V and 2 bases from J, the junction kept 4 bases outside the gene matches. Germline assignment: CDR1 LNHDA and CDR2 SQIVND (reference sequence). The CDR3 contains 14 residues. The CDR3 DNA follows: TGTGCCAGTAGTAGGACAGGCTCCAACTATGGCTACACCTTC. Translation: CASSRTGSNYGYTF.

This chain joins TRBV10-3 and TRBJ2-2, with a tentative D call TRBD2 (7 bases). The CDR3 runs 15 residues. The germline V and J ends were trimmed by 4 bases and 4 bases, with 13 bases remaining between them. Germline V gene data show CDR1 as ENHRY and CDR2 as SYGVKD. CDR3 coding DNA: TGTGCCATCAGTGCAAACGGGGGGCTCACCGGGGAGCTGTTTTTT. Its protein is CAISANGGLTGELFF.

This chain joins TRBV6-5 and TRBJ2-7; 11 nucleotides agree with TRBD2. The germline CDR1 and CDR2 sequences are MNHEY and SVGAGI. After removal of 7 bases from V and 2 bases from J, the junction contained 4 bases not matched to a gene. There are 14 residues in the CDR3. CDR3 region: CASKPGLAAYEQYF. The CDR3 DNA is TGTGCCAGCAAGCCGGGACTAGCGGCCTACGAGCAGTACTTC.

This chain joins TRBV5-4 and TRBJ1-2; D gene unclear. This CDR3 is built from 17 residues. Trimming left V 0 bases short and J 6 bases short, with 21 bases between. CDR1 is SGHNT, CDR2 YYREEE, per germline (reference sequence). CDR3 coding DNA: TGTGCCAGCAGCTTGGAGTTAAGGTCGGTGGATCTCAATGGCTACACCTTC. The encoded protein is CASSLELRSVDLNGYTF.

About this clone: One end of the junction fails to match germline, which may point to a read error. This chain links TRBV18 with TRBJ1-2; D uncertain. This CDR3 spans 13 amino acids. CDR1 KGHSH and CDR2 LQKENI come from the germline V gene. CDR3 residues: CASSPLESQFLPF. For the CDR3, the DNA is TGTGCCAGCTCACCACTGGAGTCTCAATTTTTGCCCTTC.

The chain combines TRBV30 with TRBJ2-3, with TRBD2 as a possible D gene (7 bases). Germline CDR1 reads GTSNPN; CDR2 reads SVGIG (reference sequence). The germline V and J ends were trimmed by 2 bases and 5 bases, with 14 bases remaining between them. The CDR3 totals 14 residues. CDR3 in DNA: TGTGCCTGGAGTTGGGGGGAGGGGGAAGATACGCAGTATTTT. This gives the protein CAWSWGEGEDTQYF.

The gene calls are TRBV5-6 and TRBJ2-3; D unclear. Germline-derived CDR1 and CDR2 are SGHDT and YYEEEE. V was shortened by 1 base and J by 3 bases, with 0 bases between the two germline ends. This CDR3 is 11 amino acids long. The DNA of the CDR3 is TGTGCCAGCAGCTTGACAGATACGCAGTATTTT. Protein sequence: CASSLTDTQYF.

J is TRBJ1-3 and V is TRBV5-4; D unclear. V was clipped by 4 bases and J by 0 bases, with 14 bases between them. The CDR3 length is 16 residues. Germline V lookup: CDR1 SGHNT, CDR2 YYREEE (reference sequence). The CDR3 DNA is TGTGCCAGCAGCCCAGGACGGACCAGCTCTGGAAACACCATATATTTT. Its translation: CASSPGRTSSGNTIYF.

This clone was counted a single time. This chain joins TRBV5-4 and TRBJ2-7; tentatively, D is TRBD1 (5 bases). Deletions cut 3 bases from V and 3 bases from J, with 7 bases between. Germline V gene data show CDR1 as SGHNT and CDR2 as YYREEE (reference sequence). This CDR3 is built from 12 residues. The CDR3 DNA sequence: TGTGCCAGCAGCTCGGACAACTACGAGCAGTACTTC. Translation: CASSSDNYEQYF.

The V and J genes are TRBV6-4 and TRBJ2-5, with a tentative D call TRBD2 (6 bases). This CDR3 region has 14 residues. Germline lookup yields CDR1 MRHNA and CDR2 SNTAGT. V lost 6 bases to trimming and J lost 2 bases, with 13 bases between them. The CDR3 sequence: CASRGLVLQETQYF. CDR3 DNA sequence: TGTGCCAGCAGGGGACTCGTCCTACAAGAGACCCAGTACTTC.

CDR3 DNA sequence: TGTGCCAGCAGCTCAGGACAGGGGTCCGGGGAGCTGTTTTTT. This gives the protein CASSSGQGSGELFF. The rearrangement joins TRBV11-3 to TRBJ2-2; TRBD1 matches 9 bases. Germline V CDR1 and CDR2: SGHNT, YENEEA. The length of the CDR3 is 14 residues. Trimming took 4 bases from V and 6 from J; bases not matched to a gene: 3.

The J gene is TRBJ1-1, the V gene TRBV5-5; 12 nucleotides agree with TRBD1. The CDR3 extends over 16 amino acids. The J segment lost 7 bases and the V segment lost 4 bases, leaving 11 bases of the junction unmatched. Germline V gene data show CDR1 as SGHKS and CDR2 as YYEKEE (reference sequence). CDR3 protein: CASSQEGQGARSEAFF. The CDR3 DNA reads TGTGCCAGCAGCCAAGAGGGACAGGGGGCGAGAAGTGAAGCTTTCTTT. The full variable domain, completed using reference TRBV5-5 and TRBJ1-1, is DAGVTQSPTHLIKTRGQQVTLRCSPISGHKSVSWYQQVLGQGPQFIFQYYEKEERGRGNFPDRFSARQFPNYSSELNVNALLLGDSALYLCASSQEGQGARSEAFFGQGTRLTVV.

The rearrangement uses TRBV6-5 and TRBJ2-5, with 9 bases lining up with TRBD2. The CDR3 is made up of 14 amino acids. The junction had 7 bases not matched to a gene; V was cut back by 6 bases and J by 5 bases. From germline, CDR1 is MNHEY and CDR2 SVGAGI. The CDR3 region has the DNA TGTGCCAGCAGGCGGGGGGGCGACTACGAGACCCAGTACTTC. Translated: CASRRGGDYETQYF.

In this sample, this clone turned up once. V gene TRBV7-2 combines with J gene TRBJ1-3, with D perhaps matching TRBD1 (5 bases). The V end was cut by 4 bases, the J end by 0 bases, with 10 bases between. The CDR3 is 15 amino acids. Germline assignment: CDR1 SGHTA and CDR2 FQGNSA. CDR3: CASSSTGVSGNTIYF. DNA of the CDR3: TGTGCCAGCAGCTCTACAGGCGTCTCTGGAAACACCATATATTTT.

In its sample, this clone ranks as large (0.1 to 1%). The V call is TRBV5-4, the J call TRBJ2-1; the D is unclear. V was cut by 0 bases and J by 8 bases, with 12 bases left in between. CDR3 length: 14 residues. CDR1 and CDR2 (germline): SGHNT, YYREEE (reference sequence). The CDR3: CASSLGVYIDEQFF. CDR3 coding DNA: TGTGCCAGCAGCTTGGGAGTCTATATCGATGAGCAGTTCTTC.

This clone appeared a single time. The chain links TRBV7-2 to TRBJ1-2; D not resolved. The CDR3 extends over 14 amino acids. Germline lookup yields CDR1 SGHTA and CDR2 FQGNSA. V was clipped by 5 bases and J by 0 bases, with 10 bases between them. For the CDR3, the DNA is TGTGCCAGCAGCCCAGACATCTCTAACTATGGCTACACCTTC. Protein product: CASSPDISNYGYTF.

J is TRBJ1-5 and V is TRBV4-2, with 7 bases matching TRBD1. The germline V gene has CDR1 LGHNA and CDR2 YNFKEQ. This CDR3 comprises 15 residues. V gave up 0 bases and J gave up 6 bases; unmatched junction bases: 5. The CDR3 nucleotides are TGTGCCAGCAGCCAAGATCGGACAGGACGTCAGCCCCAGCATTTT. As protein: CASSQDRTGRQPQHF.

The J gene is TRBJ2-1, the V gene TRBV9; D is perhaps TRBD1 (5 bases). The V gene lost 3 bases and the J gene lost 4 bases, with 20 bases spanning the gap. The CDR3 covers 17 residues. The germline gives CDR1 SGDLS, CDR2 YYNGEE. CDR3 amino acids: CASSAEALRGRYNEQFF. As DNA, the CDR3 is TGTGCCAGCAGCGCAGAGGCCCTAAGGGGCAGGTACAATGAGCAGTTCTTC.